This T cell receptor beta chain was sequenced for a study of blood T cell repertoires in COVID-19. A few counts support this clone. Seattle-derived patients entered the study during active infection and were followed longitudinally. Authors' methods: From reference gene primer amplification, estimates of nucleated cell counts were derived. Using immunoSEQ multiplex PCR, the repertoire was profiled, and TCRdb retains in-frame clones only, with some absent. V, J and clone size were drawn from that table, and D and trimming were deduced from the DNA. This sample has over 250,000 clones, with roughly 80% found just once. The CDR3 has 15 amino acids. Per the germline V gene, CDR1 is SGDLS and CDR2 is YYNGEE. J lost 3 bases, V lost 0 bases, and 2 bases had no gene match.

Sequenced sample: peripheral blood. This sequence was found in a human donor with COVID-19, enrolled during active disease. The donor label of this sample is uncertain. The rearrangement links TRBV9 to TRBJ1-1; TRBD1 agrees at 10 bases. The CDR3 sequence is CASSVVGTGDTEAFF. The CDR3 DNA follows: TGTGCCAGCAGCGTAGTTGGGACAGGGGACACTGAAGCTTTCTTT.